This T cell receptor (beta chain) was found in a study of cytomegalovirus exposure and HLA in healthy donors. Overall study context: A previous analysis identified 90 million to 140 million unique TCR beta sequences derived from 180 million or so T cells. When 350 to 500 donors were genotyped, approximately 81% of them were found to fall in the Caucasian-associated ancestry cluster.

In the case of this clone: The antigen is undetermined. One junction end disagrees with the germline gene, perhaps due to a read error.

This CDR3 contains 14 residues. The germline gives CDR1 SEHNR, CDR2 FQNEAQ (reference sequence). In the PCR, 60 Vbeta and 13 Jbeta primers were used. Assay used: immunoSEQ multiplex PCR; TCRdb lists only in-frame clones, some missing. The sample records 150,000 or so clones, approximately 86% being singletons. Regarding the study as a whole: The dataset shows that most TCR sequences were rare, while some public TCRs occurred in many donors. Analysis performed later showed TCR beta chains linked to HLA being more clonally expanded than equally common others.

The sequence derives from a woman aged 18-35 years in good health and CMV-seronegative. Sequencing was carried out using PBMCs. The chain links TRBV7-9 to TRBJ1-2, with 7 positions matching TRBD1. The CDR3 DNA reads TGTGCCAGCAGCTTGTCCCAGGGGGACCATGGCTACCCCTTC. Its translation is CASSLSQGDHGYPF.